The 17 T cell receptor beta chains below come from one sample, sequenced in a study of blood T cell repertoires in COVID-19. The data were produced by immunoSEQ multiplex PCR, yet TCRdb's version contains in-frame clones alone and is incomplete. The data contain approximately 77,000 clones, 70% to 90% of them singletons. The sample was peripheral blood. The receptors stem from a man aged 25 to 40 with acute or convalescent COVID-19.

The rearrangement uses TRBV10-3 and TRBJ2-5; TRBD2 aligns across 11 bases. The junction had 6 bases not matched to a gene; V was cut back by 3 bases and J by 3 bases. The germline gives CDR1 ENHRY, CDR2 SYGVKD. This CDR3 has 16 residues. CDR3 residues: CAISEGLAGGKETQYF. The CDR3 DNA sequence: TGTGCCATCAGTGAAGGGCTAGCGGGAGGCAAAGAGACCCAGTACTTC.

V gene TRBV20-1 combines with J gene TRBJ1-6, with D perhaps matching TRBD1 (5 bases). The CDR3 is made up of 13 amino acids. Germline values: CDR1 DFQATT, CDR2 SNEGSKA (reference sequence). Between the trimmed V and J ends, which lost 3 bases and 8 bases, there was a span of 11 bases. The CDR3 region is CSASNRGDSPLHF. CDR3 nucleotides: TGCAGTGCTAGTAATAGGGGCGATTCACCCCTCCACTTT.

The chain is built from TRBV5-5 and TRBJ2-7; tentatively, D is TRBD1 (6 bases). The CDR3 totals 14 residues. Germline V lookup: CDR1 SGHKS, CDR2 YYEKEE (reference sequence). Trimming removed 4 bases at V and 5 bases at J, with 16 bases between. CDR3 sequence (DNA): TGTGCCAGCAGCCGCTACAGGGAAGGACACGAGCAGTACTTC. Translating it yields CASSRYREGHEQYF.

This clone has more than one count but fewer than ten. The chain uses TRBV27 and TRBJ2-1; 8 nucleotides line up with TRBD2. Losses at the gene ends were 6 bases for V and 3 bases for J; bases not matched to a gene: 7. This CDR3 is built from 15 residues. Per germline, CDR1 MNHEY and CDR2 SMNVEV (reference sequence). CDR3 loop: CASSPTSGLYNEQFF. For the CDR3, the DNA is TGTGCCAGCAGCCCTACTAGCGGTCTCTACAATGAGCAGTTCTTC.

V is TRBV24-1 and J is TRBJ2-3; D may be TRBD1 (5 bases). Trimming shortened V by 9 bases and J by 6 bases, and 15 bases separated the two germline ends. This CDR3 contains 13 residues. CDR1 is KGHDR, CDR2 SFDVKD, per germline. CDR3: CATAGPGGDTQYF. CDR3 coding DNA: TGTGCCACCGCAGGGCCGGGTGGGGATACGCAGTATTTT.

The chain carries TRBV6-1 and TRBJ1-1; D is ambiguous. V shed 2 bases and J shed 0 bases, with 4 bases lying between them. The V gene's germline CDR1 is MNHNS and CDR2 SASEGT. The CDR3 runs to 13 residues. This CDR3 is CASSETVNTEAFF. The CDR3, as DNA: TGTGCCAGCAGTGAAACAGTGAACACTGAAGCTTTCTTT.

This sequence joins TRBV7-9 and TRBJ1-1; D is ambiguous. Trimming pared 2 bases from V and 1 base from J, leaving 5 bases between. Germline V gene data show CDR1 as SEHNR and CDR2 as FQNEAQ (reference sequence). CDR3 length equals 13 residues. CDR3 DNA: TGTGCCAGCAGCTTAACGGGGAACACTGAAGCTTTCTTT. The encoded protein is CASSLTGNTEAFF.

This CDR3 reads CASSRSPGTSSSGANVLTF. CDR3 nucleotides: TGTGCCAGCAGTCGTTCCCCCGGGACTTCCAGCTCTGGGGCCAACGTCCTGACTTTC. V gene TRBV6-6 combines with J gene TRBJ2-6, with a weak D call TRBD2 (6 bases). The CDR3 loop spans 19 amino acids. Germline assignment: CDR1 MNHNY and CDR2 SVGAGI (reference sequence). Deletions cut 5 bases from V and 0 bases from J, with 20 bases between.

V and J are TRBV5-4 and TRBJ2-6, with 7 bases identical to TRBD1. The CDR3 has 17 residues. Germline V lookup: CDR1 SGHNT, CDR2 YYREEE (reference sequence). The J segment lost 2 bases and the V segment lost 4 bases, leaving 9 bases of the junction unmatched. The CDR3 here is CASSNHRGIAGANVLTF. The CDR3 coding sequence is TGTGCCAGCAGCAACCACAGGGGCATAGCTGGGGCCAACGTCCTGACTTTC.

This sequence joins TRBV7-9 and TRBJ1-1; 10 positions match TRBD1. The CDR3 sequence is 15 residues long. Germline CDR1 SEHNR, CDR2 FQNEAQ (reference sequence). Germline trimming cut 3 bases from V and 1 base from J; bases unmatched to any gene: 2. This CDR3 reads CASSFGDRGNTEAFF. The DNA of the CDR3 is TGTGCCAGCAGCTTTGGGGACAGGGGGAACACTGAAGCTTTCTTT.

V gene TRBV7-6 combines with J gene TRBJ1-1; D remains unclear. V was trimmed by 4 bases and J by 4 bases, leaving 13 bases between them. Germline loops: CDR1 SGHVS, CDR2 FNYEAQ. The CDR3 contains 14 residues. The CDR3 loop reads CASSSRGASTEAFF. The CDR3 DNA follows: TGTGCCAGCAGCTCCAGAGGCGCGAGCACTGAAGCTTTCTTT.

J is TRBJ1-6 and V is TRBV9; the D gene is possibly TRBD1 (5 bases). Germline CDR1 reads SGDLS; CDR2 reads YYNGEE. Trimming removed 0 bases from V and 10 bases from J, with 17 bases in between. This CDR3 contains 16 residues. This CDR3 reads CASSVALMGGDSPLHF. In DNA, the CDR3 is TGTGCCAGCAGCGTAGCCCTAATGGGGGGAGACTCACCCCTCCACTTT.

The chain couples TRBV29-1 to TRBJ2-7, with 10 bases aligning to TRBD2. With V trimmed by 4 bases and J by 3 bases, 3 bases remained unmatched. Germline lookup yields CDR1 SQVTM and CDR2 ANQGSEA. CDR3 length equals 13 residues. The CDR3: CSVVRTSGYEQYF. The CDR3 region has the DNA TGCAGCGTTGTCCGGACTAGCGGCTACGAGCAGTACTTC.

The chain combines TRBV13 with TRBJ2-7; TRBD1 agrees at 7 bases. Germline V gene sequence: CDR1 PRHDT, CDR2 FYEKMQ (reference sequence). The ends lost 1 base at V and 5 bases at J; junction bases unmatched: 5. This CDR3 region has 14 residues. The CDR3 sequence: CASSLERGLNEQYF. Written as DNA, the CDR3 is TGTGCCAGCAGCTTAGAAAGGGGGCTAAACGAGCAGTACTTC. The full variable domain, in which reference TRBV13 and TRBJ2-7 provide the parts outside the CDR3, is AAGVIQSPRHLIKEKRETATLKCYPIPRHDTVYWYQQGPGQDPQFLISFYEKMQSDKGSIPDRFSAQQFSDYHSELNMSSLELGDSALYFCASSLERGLNEQYFGPGTRLTVT.

The J gene is TRBJ1-2, the V gene TRBV18, with 7 bases lining up with TRBD1. The CDR3 has 17 amino acids. Per the germline V gene, CDR1 is KGHSH and CDR2 is LQKENI. The junction had 11 bases not matched to a gene; V was cut back by 3 bases and J by 1 base. CDR3 coding DNA: TGTGCCAGCTCACCTATACAACAGGGACAGAGTAACTATGGCTACACCTTC. Encoded protein: CASSPIQQGQSNYGYTF.

The V gene is TRBV7-9, the J gene TRBJ2-2; TRBD1 aligns across 11 bases. V lost 5 bases to trimming and J lost 7 bases; unmatched junction nucleotides: 6. The CDR3 length is 15 residues. The germline CDR1 and CDR2 sequences are SEHNR and FQNEAQ (reference sequence). CDR3 region: CASSPGTGGLGELFF. The CDR3 nucleotides are TGTGCCAGCAGCCCCGGGACAGGGGGTCTCGGGGAGCTGTTTTTT. The whole variable domain, remainder taken from reference TRBV7-9 and TRBJ2-2, is DTGVSQNPRHKITKRGQNVTFRCDPISEHNRLYWYRQTLGQGPEFLTYFQNEAQLEKSRLLSDRFSAERPKGSFSTLEIQRTEQGDSAMYLCASSPGTGGLGELFFGEGSRLTVL.

V usage is TRBV3-1 (or the pseudogene TRBV3-2) and J usage is TRBJ1-2; no firm D call. The CDR3 length is 14 residues. V was pared by 1 base and J by 7 bases, with 13 bases between. CDR1 and CDR2 (germline): LGHDT, YNNKEL (reference sequence). The CDR3 region has the DNA TGTGCCAGCAGCCAAGGTTTAGCTAAGAGTGGCTACACCTTC. Protein product: CASSQGLAKSGYTF.